In this sample, the clone carrying this T cell receptor (beta chain) turned up a few times. Only in-frame clones appear in the TCRdb table, and some are missing; sequencing was by immunoSEQ multiplex PCR. The table has fewer than 200,000 clones, under 85% seen once. The sample is drawn from a study of blood T cell repertoires in COVID-19. The wider study: PBMCs, B-cell-depleted T cells, or T cells provided the cDNA or gDNA that made up the material.

The CDR3 extends over 15 amino acids. In germline, CDR1 is SGHVS, CDR2 FNYEAQ. Trimming removed 2 bases from V and 8 bases from J, with 15 bases in between. Recruitment covered over 20 US areas and drew participants whose ages spanned roughly 18 to 100 years. In assigning cohorts, the study relied on participant-reported clinical history. Before being deemed recovered, Cohort 3 donors had two negative PCRs, clearance, or symptom resolution. The origin of this receptor is a man in his fifties or sixties who had recovered from COVID-19. Sequencing input: PBMCs or T cells enriched from blood (not recorded which). The chain recombines TRBV7-6 with TRBJ2-2; D gene unclear. In DNA, the CDR3 is TGTGCCAGCAGCTTAATGAGCAAGAAAGATGGGGAGCTGTTTTTT. This codes for CASSLMSKKDGELFF.